This record looks at one TCR beta chain sequence and its context. What it binds is unknown. This table comes from immunoSEQ multiplex PCR, and its TCRdb copy is limited to in-frame clones, with some not included. The table lists roughly 120,000 clones, approximately 84% of them singletons, with approximately 5% in the top ten. This record belongs to a study of radiotherapy plus CTLA-4 blockade in lung cancer. Study-wide points: Blood-borne expansion of tumor-derived TCR clones followed radiotherapy plus ipilimumab.

Germline CDR1 reads SGDLS; CDR2 reads YYNGEE. V trimming: 3 bases; J trimming: 5 bases; junction bases outside the gene matches: 8. The CDR3 covers 16 residues. The receptor's source is a human donor with non-small cell lung cancer who had a partial response to radiotherapy plus ipilimumab. The chain uses TRBV9 and TRBJ2-2, with 9 bases that match TRBD2. The sample was peripheral blood, taken from a patient treated with radiotherapy plus ipilimumab. The CDR3 here is CASSEGAGGDTGELFF. The CDR3 bases are TGTGCCAGCAGCGAGGGAGCGGGAGGAGATACCGGGGAGCTGTTTTTT.